These 15 T cell receptor beta chains were all obtained from the same sample, sequenced in a study of blood T cell repertoires in COVID-19 (dated by TCRdb to the early 2020s). The library was built by means of the immunoSEQ multiplex PCR assay. What TCRdb holds here is the immuneACCESS table cut down to in-frame rearrangements. Part of the clones is not present; checked against another copy, under half of the missing clones reflect an unresolved V gene, and the others are unexplained. The table for this sample lists 15,000 or so clones; 80% to 90% of them were counted only once. 13% to 15% of the sample belongs to the ten largest clones. The sequencing sample was made of peripheral blood. All receptors derive from a man between 45 and 60 years old with active COVID-19.

The rearrangement joins TRBV30 to TRBJ2-3; D unresolved. Germline CDR1 reads GTSNPN; CDR2 reads SVGIG (reference sequence). The CDR3 has 11 residues. The CDR3 reads CAASPRDTQYF. CDR3 nucleotides: TGTGCTGCTTCACCGAGGGATACGCAGTATTTT.

The V call is TRBV7-9, the J call TRBJ1-6; no definite D call. The CDR3 is 14 amino acids. The V end was cut by 8 bases, the J end by 7 bases, with 15 bases between. Germline CDR1 and CDR2: SEHNR and FQNEAQ (reference sequence). The chain's CDR3 is CASSLQSPNSPLHF. As DNA, the CDR3 is TGTGCCAGCTCCCTCCAAAGCCCGAATTCACCCCTCCACTTT.

The chain couples TRBV18 to TRBJ2-3; 9 bases fit TRBD1. The length of the CDR3 is 14 residues. From germline, CDR1 is KGHSH and CDR2 LQKENI. The trim removed 4 bases at V and 4 bases at J, leaving 3 bases unmatched. This CDR3 reads CASSRTGVADTQYF. Here the CDR3 DNA reads TGTGCCAGCTCACGGACAGGGGTTGCAGATACGCAGTATTTT.

J is TRBJ2-7 and V is TRBV28, with 11 bases that match TRBD1. This CDR3 has 15 amino acids. The V segment lost 6 bases and the J segment 4 bases; nucleotides outside the gene matches: 8. CDR1 is MDHEN and CDR2 is SYDVKM in the germline V gene. The CDR3: CASRPGQGAIYEQYF. CDR3 DNA: TGTGCCAGCAGACCTGGACAGGGGGCTATATACGAGCAGTACTTC. Variable domain in full (rest from reference TRBV28 and TRBJ2-7): DVKVTQSSRYLVKRTGEKVFLECVQDMDHENMFWYRQDPGLGLRLIYFSYDVKMKEKGDIPEGYSVSREKKERFSLILESASTNQTSMYLCASRPGQGAIYEQYFGPGTRLTVT.

In this sample, this clone turned up a few times. The chain recombines TRBV21-1 with TRBJ2-7; the DNA was not compared with TRBD2, the D call given in the table. TRBV21-1 is a known pseudogene. The CDR3 covers 20 residues. The CDR3 DNA is TGTGCCAGCAGCAAAGGAGGGAGGGGCCCCGAAAAATTAAGCTCCTACGAGCAGTACTTC. The encoded protein is CASSKGGRGPEKLSSYEQYF.

V and J are TRBV6-5 and TRBJ1-2; the D is unclear. Germline assignment: CDR1 MNHEY and CDR2 SVGAGI. Trimming stripped 0 bases from V and 4 bases from J, with 9 bases between. This CDR3 region has 14 residues. CDR3 protein: CASSYSVQAYGYTF. CDR3 coding DNA: TGTGCCAGCAGTTACTCGGTTCAGGCCTATGGCTACACCTTC.

This clone was observed a handful of times. DNA of the CDR3: TGTGCCAGCAGCCAAGTTGTCTCTCAGGGTAGGATGAACACTGAAGCTTTCTTT. It specifies CASSQVVSQGRMNTEAFF. The chain couples TRBV4-2 to TRBJ1-1, with D possibly being TRBD1 (5 bases). Per the germline V gene, CDR1 is LGHNA and CDR2 is YNFKEQ. V shed 1 base and J shed 0 bases, with 18 bases lying between them. This CDR3 is 18 amino acids long.

The chain combines TRBV6-5 with TRBJ1-1; 7 positions agree with TRBD1. Germline V gives CDR1 MNHEY, CDR2 SVGAGI. Unmatched junction bases numbered 5, after V lost 6 bases and J lost 4 bases. The CDR3 runs 13 residues. CDR3 DNA sequence: TGTGCCAGCAGAGGACAGGAACTCACTGAAGCTTTCTTT. Its translation is CASRGQELTEAFF.

CDR3 residues: CASSYRVTGSYTGELFF. The CDR3 DNA sequence: TGTGCCAGCAGTTACCGGGTCACAGGATCTTACACCGGGGAGCTGTTTTTT. The J gene is TRBJ2-2, the V gene TRBV27, with a weak D call TRBD1 (5 bases). Per the germline V gene, CDR1 is MNHEY and CDR2 is SMNVEV (reference sequence). V lost 4 bases, J lost 3 bases, and 18 bases lay in between. The CDR3 runs to 17 residues.

The V gene is TRBV9, the J gene TRBJ2-5; D remains unclear. CDR3 size: 15 residues. V was clipped by 0 bases and J by 0 bases, with 9 bases between them. CDR1 and CDR2 (germline): SGDLS, YYNGEE. The CDR3 nucleotides are TGTGCCAGCAGCGTAGAAGGCAGGTACCAAGAGACCCAGTACTTC. Translation gives CASSVEGRYQETQYF.

The DNA of the CDR3 is TGTGCCAGCAGCTTGCAGGGAGCGGAGGGGACTGAAGCTTTCTTT. It yields the protein CASSLQGAEGTEAFF. The chain is built from TRBV5-4 and TRBJ1-1, with a possible D match to TRBD1 (5 bases). Trimming pared 1 base from V and 5 bases from J, leaving 15 bases between. The CDR3 is made up of 15 amino acids. Looked up from germline, CDR1 is SGHNT and CDR2 is YYREEE (reference sequence).

This clone appeared a few times. The chain employs TRBV7-3 and TRBJ2-2; 14 nucleotides align to TRBD2. CDR1 is SGHTA, CDR2 FQGTGA, per germline. V shed 1 base, J shed 5 bases, and the junction held 0 bases outside the gene matches. The CDR3 length is 16 residues. The DNA of the CDR3 is TGTGCCAGCAGCTTAAGACTAGCGGGAGGGACCGGGGAGCTGTTTTTT. Its translation is CASSLRLAGGTGELFF.

CDR3 nucleotide sequence: TGCGCCACCGGACAGGGAGGTCATGAAAAACTGTTTTTT. Residues: CATGQGGHEKLFF. The rearrangement joins TRBV10-2 to TRBJ1-4, with 8 bases fitting TRBD1. V lost 10 bases to trimming and J lost 6 bases; unmatched junction nucleotides: 7. CDR3 length: 13 residues. Germline V gene sequence: CDR1 WSHSY, CDR2 SAAADI.

The V call is TRBV28, the J call TRBJ1-5; TRBD1 is a possible D gene (6 bases). V was shortened by 4 bases and J by 0 bases, with 7 bases between the two germline ends. The CDR3 spans 14 residues. Germline V CDR1 and CDR2: MDHEN, SYDVKM. This chain's CDR3 is CASSWGHSNQPQHF. The CDR3 DNA is TGTGCCAGCAGTTGGGGGCATAGCAATCAGCCCCAGCATTTT.

This clone was recorded once. The genes are TRBV15 and TRBJ2-7; D perhaps matches TRBD1 (7 bases). The CDR3 is made up of 14 amino acids. In germline, CDR1 is LNHNV, CDR2 YYDKDF (reference sequence). V was trimmed by 4 bases and J by 0 bases, leaving 10 bases between them. CDR3 residues: CATSMRDSSYEQYF. The CDR3 DNA reads TGTGCCACCAGCATGCGGGACAGCTCCTACGAGCAGTACTTC.